Below, 24 T cell receptor beta chains from the same sample are listed, as sequenced in a study of T-cell reconstitution after alpha-beta-depleted transplantation in children. Researchers prepared the TCRbeta library using unique molecular identifiers, the study reports. TCRdb passed the PCR reads through MiXCR, listing each CDR3 protein once. The sample holds hundreds of thousands of distinct CDR3 sequences, about an eighth seen once. This material consisted of PBMCs, taken before TCRalphabeta/CD19-depleted stem cell transplant. The source of these receptors is a girl aged 2-10 years with congenital amegakaryocytic thrombocytopenia, due to receive a stem cell transplant.

This clonotype was detected many times. The genes are TRBV5-1 and TRBJ1-2; 8 bases map to TRBD1. V lost 2 bases, J lost 4 bases, and 7 bases stayed unmatched. The CDR3 consists of 15 residues. Germline CDR1 and CDR2: SGHRS and YFSETQ. The CDR3 DNA sequence: TGCGCCAGCAGCTTAGGACAGGGAAGTCCCTATGGCTACACCTTC. This encodes CASSLGQGSPYGYTF.

This clonotype has just a few counts. V is TRBV5-5 and J is TRBJ2-7; possible D gene TRBD2, 5 bases. The CDR3 extends over 17 amino acids. V was clipped by 1 base and J by 0 bases, with 17 bases between them. Germline assignment: CDR1 SGHKS and CDR2 YYEKEE (reference sequence). The CDR3 DNA follows: TGTGCCAGCAGCTTGAGGGTTGGGCGGGTAAGCTCCTACGAGCAGTACTTC. It yields the protein CASSLRVGRVSSYEQYF.

In its sample, this clonotype was seen a few times. V is TRBV29-1 and J is TRBJ2-5; D remains ambiguous. Germline V gene lookup returns CDR1 SQVTM and CDR2 ANQGSEA. The CDR3 has 11 residues. Trimming removed 2 bases from V and 5 bases from J, with 6 bases in between. CDR3 nucleotides: TGCAGCGTTGAACCGAGGGAGACCCAGTACTTC. Amino acids: CSVEPRETQYF.

The chain joins TRBV5-1 to TRBJ1-2; 7 bases line up with TRBD1. Unmatched junction bases numbered 12, after V lost 2 bases and J lost 8 bases. Germline CDR1 is SGHRS and CDR2 is YFSETQ. The CDR3 runs 15 residues. Written as DNA, the CDR3 is TGCGCCAGCAGCTTAAGGGAGAGACAGGGTTACGGCTACACCTTC. Amino acid sequence: CASSLRERQGYGYTF. The variable domain in full, with the rest retrieved from reference TRBV5-1 and TRBJ1-2, is KAGVTQTPRYLIKTRGQQVTLSCSPISGHRSVSWYQQTPGQGLQFLFEYFSETQRNKGNFPGRFSGRQFSNSRSEMNVSTLELGDSALYLCASSLRERQGYGYTFGSGTRLTVV.

This clonotype was detected a few times. The chain has TRBV7-2 and TRBJ2-5; D gene ambiguous. This CDR3 spans 15 amino acids. Germline V gene sequence: CDR1 SGHTA, CDR2 FQGNSA. V lost 4 bases to trimming and J lost 1 base, with 13 bases between them. CDR3 region: CASSYDSGSQETQYF. The CDR3 DNA reads as TGTGCCAGCAGCTATGATTCGGGCTCCCAAGAGACCCAGTACTTC.

In its sample, this clonotype was seen a few times. This rearrangement joins TRBV7-3 to TRBJ2-1, with unresolved D. This CDR3 has 14 residues. Germline CDR1 and CDR2: SGHTA and FQGTGA. Trimming left V 2 bases short and J 2 bases short, with 7 bases between. The CDR3 DNA is TGTGCCAGCAGCTTATTTTCTCCCTACAATGAGCAGTTCTTC. Encoded protein: CASSLFSPYNEQFF.

This clonotype has a handful of counts. CDR3 protein: CSARDQGSYNEQFF. CDR3 nucleotide sequence: TGCAGTGCTAGAGACCAGGGGTCCTACAATGAGCAGTTCTTC. This sequence joins TRBV20-1 and TRBJ2-1; tentative D call: TRBD1 (6 bases). The CDR3 is made up of 14 amino acids. Looked up from germline, CDR1 is DFQATT and CDR2 is SNEGSKA (reference sequence). V shed 0 bases and J shed 1 base, with 7 bases lying between them.

At least ten counts were recorded for this clonotype. This rearrangement joins TRBV7-2 to TRBJ1-1; D is undetermined. Trimming took 3 bases from V and 4 from J, leaving 12 bases between them. The germline V gene encodes CDR1 SGHTA and CDR2 FQGNSA. This CDR3 region has 14 residues. In DNA, the CDR3 is TGTGCCAGCAGCTTGGGGTTTTTGGGCACTGAAGCTTTCTTT. It is translated as CASSLGFLGTEAFF.

This sequence joins TRBV28 and TRBJ1-2; 7 bases map to TRBD1. Trimming removed 3 bases from V and 4 bases from J; junction bases left unmatched: 11. The germline V gene encodes CDR1 MDHEN and CDR2 SYDVKM. This CDR3 spans 16 amino acids. In nucleotides, the CDR3 is TGTGCCAGCAGTTTCTCATGGGGGCAGGGGGTCTATGGCTACACCTTC. Translation gives CASSFSWGQGVYGYTF.

This clonotype was detected a few times. J is TRBJ1-2 and V is TRBV6-1; weak D call: TRBD1 (5 bases). CDR1 is MNHNS, CDR2 SASEGT, per germline. CDR3 length equals 14 residues. Trimming removed 6 bases from V and 3 bases from J, with 14 bases in between. DNA of the CDR3: TGTGCCAGCAGATCACAGGAGGAGGACTATGGCTACACCTTC. This gives the protein CASRSQEEDYGYTF.

This clonotype was observed at least ten times. The V and J genes are TRBV12-5 and TRBJ2-5; the D is unclear. V was pared by 4 bases and J by 7 bases, with 10 bases between. This CDR3 region has 12 residues. Germline V gene lookup returns CDR1 LGHNT and CDR2 FRNRAP. Here the CDR3 DNA reads TGTGCTAGTGGTTCTGAGCTCGCGACCCAGTACTTC. Its translation: CASGSELATQYF. Filled out from reference TRBV12-5 and TRBJ2-5, the complete variable domain reads DARVTQTPRHKVTEMGQEVTMRCQPILGHNTVFWYRQTMMQGLELLAYFRNRAPLDDSGMPKDRFSAEMPDATLATLKIQPSEPRDSAVYFCASGSELATQYFGPGTRLLVL.

This clonotype has a count of ten or more. J is TRBJ2-3 and V is TRBV6-1, with no clear D. The V end was cut by 7 bases, the J end by 4 bases, with 15 bases between. Germline V gene sequence: CDR1 MNHNS, CDR2 SASEGT. The CDR3 length is 14 residues. CDR3 sequence (DNA): TGTGCCAGCACTAATACAGCCTTCGCAGATACGCAGTATTTT. This gives the protein CASTNTAFADTQYF.

DNA of the CDR3: TGTGCCAGCAGTAAGGACAGTCTCTCTGGGGCCAACGTCCTGACTTTC. Translating it yields CASSKDSLSGANVLTF. This chain connects TRBV2 to TRBJ2-6, with D maybe TRBD1 (6 bases). Germline-derived CDR1 and CDR2 are SNHLY and FYNNEI. Trimming shortened V by 5 bases and J by 0 bases, and 11 bases separated the two germline ends. The CDR3 is made up of 16 amino acids.

The rearrangement links TRBV7-9 to TRBJ2-7; TRBD1 matches at 7 bases. Germline assignment: CDR1 SEHNR and CDR2 FQNEAQ (reference sequence). With V trimmed by 6 bases and J by 0 bases, 14 bases remained unmatched. This CDR3 region has 17 residues. The CDR3 reads CASSTFSGGINSYEQYF. CDR3 DNA: TGTGCCAGCAGTACCTTCTCAGGGGGAATAAACTCCTACGAGCAGTACTTC.

The genes are TRBV3-1 and TRBJ2-3, with TRBD2 identical over 12 bases. V dropped 4 bases and J dropped 14; count of bases not matched to a gene: 4. CDR1 is LGHDT, CDR2 YNNKEL, per germline (reference sequence). This CDR3 spans 12 amino acids. The CDR3, as DNA: TGTGCCAGCAGCCCGGGACTAGCGGGTTTGTATTTT. This sequence encodes CASSPGLAGLYF.

In this sample, this clonotype turned up many times. The gene calls are TRBV7-9 and TRBJ1-4, with TRBD1 matching 9 bases. Germline CDR1 is SEHNR and CDR2 is FQNEAQ (reference sequence). J was trimmed by 7 bases and V by 7 bases; bases with no gene match: 16. The CDR3 has 17 residues. The CDR3 region has the DNA TGTGCCAGCAACGGAAGGCCGACCGGGACAGGGAGTGAAAAACTGTTTTTT. Translation gives CASNGRPTGTGSEKLFF.

This clonotype has at least ten counts. The J gene is TRBJ1-4, the V gene TRBV5-1, with a tentative D call TRBD1 (5 bases). Germline V lookup: CDR1 SGHRS, CDR2 YFSETQ. The CDR3 is 13 residues long. V lost 1 base and J lost 7, with 8 bases in between. Here the CDR3 DNA reads TGCGCCAGCAGCTTGTCAGGGCCTGAAAAACTGTTTTTT. The encoded protein is CASSLSGPEKLFF.

This clonotype was counted at least ten times. This rearrangement joins TRBV20-1 to TRBJ2-2; no clear D gene. Looked up from germline, CDR1 is DFQATT and CDR2 is SNEGSKA (reference sequence). CDR3 length equals 14 residues. The germline V and J ends were trimmed by 3 bases and 6 bases, with 14 bases remaining between them. The DNA for the CDR3 is TGCAGTGCTAGGGATCTCTTGGTCCCCGGGGAGCTGTTTTTT. It codes for CSARDLLVPGELFF.

The table lists this clonotype with a few counts. V gene TRBV20-1 combines with J gene TRBJ2-3; 12 bases map to TRBD2. J lost 4 bases, V lost 0 bases, and 11 bases had no gene match. Germline assignment: CDR1 DFQATT and CDR2 SNEGSKA (reference sequence). The CDR3 has 18 amino acids. Written as DNA, the CDR3 is TGCAGTGCTAGAGACCCCAGGACTAGCGGGAACCGGGCAGATACGCAGTATTTT. Encoded protein: CSARDPRTSGNRADTQYF.

Points on this clonotype: Being one base from a much bigger clone, this may be a read error. The rearrangement joins TRBV6-2 or TRBV6-3 to TRBJ1-4; TRBD1 aligns across 8 bases. This CDR3 spans 14 amino acids. The germline CDR1 and CDR2 sequences are MNHEY and SVGEGT. Here the CDR3 reads CASSYLRTGKKLSF. Here the CDR3 DNA reads TGTGCCAGCAGTTACCTCCGGACAGGGAAAAAACTGTCTTTT.

This clonotype has ten or more counts. This chain joins TRBV11-2 and TRBJ2-1; 8 positions match TRBD2. Germline CDR1 SGHAT, CDR2 FQNNGV. V gave up 5 bases and J gave up 9 bases; unmatched junction bases: 12. The CDR3 spans 15 residues. The CDR3 coding sequence is TGTGCCAGCAGCCCTGAGAGAGCGGGAGCTGGTGAGCAGTTCTTC. Translating gives CASSPERAGAGEQFF.

This clonotype was seen at least ten times. The chain is built from TRBV5-1 and TRBJ2-7; possibly TRBD1 for D (6 bases). V was shortened by 7 bases and J by 4 bases, with 12 bases between the two germline ends. Germline lookup yields CDR1 SGHRS and CDR2 YFSETQ. This CDR3 is built from 12 residues. Written as DNA, the CDR3 is TGCGCCAGCGGTCAGGGGTATTACGAGCAGTACTTC. The encoded protein is CASGQGYYEQYF.

This clonotype was counted once. The CDR3 sequence: CASSLVGGSSHEQYF. The CDR3 DNA sequence: TGTGCCAGCAGTTTAGTGGGCGGGAGTTCCCACGAGCAGTACTTC. The genes are TRBV27 and TRBJ2-7; 7 bases fit TRBD2. The CDR3 spans 15 residues. Germline trimming cut 2 bases from V and 5 bases from J; bases unmatched to any gene: 9. CDR1 is MNHEY and CDR2 is SMNVEV in the germline V gene (reference sequence).

The V gene is TRBV7-8, the J gene TRBJ1-1, with D possibly being TRBD1 (5 bases). V gave up 3 bases and J gave up 2 bases, with 19 bases separating them. Germline V CDR1 and CDR2: SGHVS, FQNEAQ. This CDR3 region has 17 residues. CDR3 loop: CASSFIDRGYGNTEAFF. CDR3 in DNA: TGTGCCAGCAGCTTTATAGATAGGGGCTATGGAAACACTGAAGCTTTCTTT.